This T cell receptor (beta chain) was captured in a study of blood T cell repertoires in COVID-19. Study-level background: Some COVID-19 samples were acute and others convalescent; all came from the United States, Italy and Spain.

Trimming took off 5 bases at V and 3 bases at J, with 14 bases between the two ends. Germline values: CDR1 LNHDA, CDR2 SQIVND (reference sequence). The CDR3 covers 15 residues. This table comes from immunoSEQ multiplex PCR, and its TCRdb copy is limited to in-frame clones, with some not included. This sample yields 290,000 or so clones, of which approximately 86% are seen a single time; approximately 2.4% belongs to the top ten. The chain is built from TRBV19 and TRBJ1-3, with a tentative D call TRBD1 (6 bases). The TCR sequence derives from a man between 18 and 29 years old with active or convalescent COVID-19. Sequencing used peripheral blood. The CDR3 DNA sequence: TGTGCCAGTAGTCCACAGGGTGCTCATGGAAACACCATATATTTT. It yields the protein CASSPQGAHGNTIYF.